What follows are 14 T cell receptor beta chains derived from one specimen sequenced in a study of blood T cell repertoires in COVID-19. The protocol was immunoSEQ multiplex PCR, while the TCRdb copy is restricted to in-frame clones and leaves out a portion. The data hold about 200,000 clones, with about 85% observed a single time. Material: peripheral blood. Every receptor here comes from a woman of 80 years or more with acute or convalescent COVID-19.

The chain is built from TRBV10-2 and TRBJ2-3; possible D gene TRBD1, 6 bases. The CDR3 loop spans 18 amino acids. The V and J ends lost 8 bases and 1 base respectively, with 25 bases between them. Germline lookup yields CDR1 WSHSY and CDR2 SAAADI. CDR3 sequence reads: CASLPTGAGASGTDTQYF. The DNA for the CDR3 is TGCGCCAGCCTTCCGACCGGGGCAGGGGCATCGGGCACAGATACGCAGTATTTT.

This chain links TRBV4-3 with TRBJ1-1; unclear D gene. Trimming took off 0 bases at V and 3 bases at J, with 11 bases between the two ends. CDR3 length equals 15 residues. In germline, CDR1 is LGHNA, CDR2 YSLEER. The CDR3 reads CASSQDWFTYTEAFF. The CDR3 bases are TGCGCCAGCAGCCAAGACTGGTTTACATACACTGAAGCTTTCTTT.

V usage is TRBV24-1 and J usage is TRBJ1-1; no reliable D call. The CDR3 contains 11 residues. V dropped 5 bases and J dropped 8 bases, with 8 bases sitting between them. Germline V CDR1 and CDR2: KGHDR, SFDVKD. The CDR3 DNA reads TGTGCCACCAGTGTAAACGGGGAAGCTTTCTTT. Amino acid sequence: CATSVNGEAFF.

This clone was detected only once. This chain joins TRBV6-5 and TRBJ2-1, with 9 positions matching TRBD2. V lost 5 bases and J lost 7; bases outside the gene matches: 3. The CDR3 sequence is 13 residues long. Germline CDR1 and CDR2: MNHEY and SVGAGI. CDR3 nucleotides: TGTGCCAGCAGTAACAGCGGGGGGAATGAGCAGTTCTTC. The encoded protein is CASSNSGGNEQFF.

The genes are TRBV7-3 and TRBJ1-2; 8 nucleotides align to TRBD1. V lost 6 bases to trimming and J lost 8 bases; unmatched junction nucleotides: 11. This CDR3 has 14 amino acids. The germline CDR1 and CDR2 sequences are SGHTA and FQGTGA. The CDR3 DNA reads as TGTGCCAGCAGTTTTACAGGGGGAGGAGGAGGCTACACCTTC. Translation gives CASSFTGGGGGYTF.

The genes are TRBV3-1 (or the pseudogene TRBV3-2) and TRBJ2-1, with 11 bases matching TRBD2. V shed 6 bases, J shed 2 bases, and the junction held 9 bases outside the gene matches. Germline V gives CDR1 LGHDT, CDR2 YNNKEL (reference sequence). The CDR3 sequence is 17 residues long. The CDR3 DNA reads as TGTGCCAGCAGTTCCACCACTAGCGGGAGTCCCTACAATGAGCAGTTCTTC. It encodes CASSSTTSGSPYNEQFF.

The chain links TRBV7-3 to TRBJ2-6, with D perhaps matching TRBD2 (5 bases). Germline CDR1 and CDR2: SGHTA and FQGTGA. V was shortened by 6 bases and J by 2 bases, with 14 bases between the two germline ends. The CDR3 runs 16 residues. The CDR3 bases are TGTGCCAGCAGGGGTCCCGCCGGGGCTGGGGCCAACGTCCTGACTTTC. Its translation is CASRGPAGAGANVLTF.

The V and J genes are TRBV18 and TRBJ1-2; D is uncertain. CDR1 and CDR2 from the germline V gene are KGHSH and LQKENI. This CDR3 comprises 14 residues. Deletions cut 3 bases from V and 4 bases from J, with 12 bases between. The chain's CDR3 is CASSPLKELYGYTF. CDR3 DNA sequence: TGTGCCAGCTCACCGCTTAAAGAGCTCTATGGCTACACCTTC.

V usage is TRBV5-1 and J usage is TRBJ2-2; 9 nucleotides agree with TRBD2. This CDR3 region has 17 residues. Germline V CDR1 and CDR2: SGHRS, YFSETQ. Trimming took 0 bases from V and 6 from J; bases not matched to a gene: 9. As DNA, the CDR3 is TGCGCCAGCAGCTTGGGGGCAAGCGGGAGGTCAGCCGGGGAGCTGTTTTTT. This sequence encodes CASSLGASGRSAGELFF.

This sequence joins TRBV2 and TRBJ1-6; possible D gene TRBD1, 5 bases. The V end lost 2 bases, the J end lost 7 bases, and 9 bases lay between the germline ends. Germline CDR1 and CDR2: SNHLY and FYNNEI. The CDR3 extends over 14 amino acids. CDR3 bases: TGTGCCAGCAGTGAACAGGGTAGGAATTCACCCCTCCACTTT. Translation: CASSEQGRNSPLHF.

This clone was observed a single time. CDR3 amino acids: CASRRYPGTEMNTEAFF. The CDR3 DNA is TGTGCCAGCAGGCGGTATCCCGGGACAGAGATGAACACTGAAGCTTTCTTT. The chain joins TRBV5-8 to TRBJ1-1, with 7 bases matching TRBD1. The CDR3 sequence is 17 residues long. From germline, CDR1 is SGHTS and CDR2 YDEGEE. Trimming at V came to 5 bases and at J to 0 bases, leaving 13 bases not matched to a gene.

V and J are TRBV6-5 and TRBJ1-6; 7 bases match TRBD1. The junction had 3 bases not matched to a gene; V was cut back by 8 bases and J by 5 bases. This CDR3 is 13 amino acids long. The germline CDR1 and CDR2 sequences are MNHEY and SVGAGI. Written as DNA, the CDR3 is TGTGCCAGCCAGGGGGTCAATAATTCACCCCTCCACTTT. The encoded protein is CASQGVNNSPLHF.

This clone was found a few times. The genes are TRBV27 and TRBJ1-1; D not resolved. The CDR3 loop spans 14 amino acids. Trimming cost V 1 base and J 1 base, with 7 bases left between them. CDR1 is MNHEY, CDR2 SMNVEV, per germline (reference sequence). CDR3 sequence (DNA): TGTGCCAGCAGTTTATATTCCGGGAACACTGAAGCTTTCTTT. The encoded protein is CASSLYSGNTEAFF.

The chain is built from TRBV4-2 and TRBJ2-1; tentative D call: TRBD1 (5 bases). V was trimmed by 0 bases and J by 4 bases, leaving 13 bases between them. The germline V gene encodes CDR1 LGHNA and CDR2 YNFKEQ. The CDR3 length is 16 residues. DNA for the CDR3: TGTGCCAGCAGCCAAGATTGGAGACAGACTTACAATGAGCAGTTCTTC. Encoded protein: CASSQDWRQTYNEQFF.